One T cell receptor (beta chain) is described in this entry. What it binds is unknown. These data belong to a study of shared clonotypes between healthy human individuals. Looking at the study overall: For every donor, three CD4 naive, three CD4 memory, two CD8 naive and one CD8 memory plates were used.

Regarding the study as a whole: Naive CD4 clonotypes overlapped across a few donors at about 5.2%. A small donor pool kept down the genetic and exposure-history diversity that was represented. The authors expected sequencing depth to affect clonotype sharing among donors.

This CDR3 comprises 13 residues. Germline CDR1 reads MNHNY; CDR2 reads SVGAGI (reference sequence). V was shortened by 4 bases and J by 5 bases, with 11 bases between the two germline ends. Produced via immunoSEQ multiplex PCR; TCRdb's table is partial and in-frame only. Of some 2,500,000 clones in the sample, 80% to 95% were seen once. The sequencing input was naive CD4+ T cells from PBMCs. The subset here: CD45RA+ positively selected. This sequence originates from a man between 18 and 29 years old in good health. Some clones in this sample may be carry-over from other donors' samples. The V call is TRBV6-6, the J call TRBJ2-5, with D perhaps TRBD2 (5 bases). The CDR3 sequence is CASSSLGGETQYF. For the CDR3, the DNA is TGTGCCAGCAGTTCTCTCGGCGGGGAGACCCAGTACTTC.